This is a list of T cell receptor beta chains from one sample in a study of T cell clones after liver transplantation. Here immunoSEQ multiplex PCR was the method, and the copy in TCRdb shows in-frame clones only, minus some. This sample carries about 70,000 clones, around 80% of them seen once, and the ten largest clones take about 0.79%. Material: CD4+ T cells from blood, obtained 12 months after liver transplant. The receptors derive from a human patient who received a liver transplant. Certain T cells may be donor cells from the graft. CDR3s include the opening cysteine and the closing phenylalanine or tryptophan. The order of the fields is CDR3 length, V gene, J gene, D gene, clone size, CDR3 protein, CDR3 DNA. The D gene is left open where the match is weak. Size tells how often a clone was seen (once, few, many) or the class of an expanded clone, and some rows leave it out.

16,TRBV11-3,TRBJ2-1,TRBD2,once,CASSLVSSGGYNEQFF,TGTGCCAGCAGCTTAGTCTCTAGCGGGGGGTACAATGAGCAGTTCTTC
17,TRBV28,TRBJ1-3,TRBD1,.,CASSAPPGGGFGNTIYF,TGTGCCAGCAGTGCGCCCCCGGGAGGGGGCTTTGGAAACACCATATATTTT
12,TRBV6-6,TRBJ2-7,.,.,CASSLGVGEQYF,TGTGCCAGCAGTCTAGGGGTAGGAGAGCAGTACTTC
14,TRBV5-1,TRBJ1-1,.,.,CASSLQGMNTEAFF,TGCGCCAGCAGCTTGCAGGGGATGAACACTGAAGCTTTCTTT
15,TRBV11-2,TRBJ1-1,TRBD1,few,CASSFTGAALSEAFF,TGTGCCAGCAGCTTTACAGGGGCCGCGCTTAGTGAAGCTTTCTTT
14,TRBV5-1,TRBJ1-1,TRBD1,.,CASSVGTGHTEAFF,TGCGCCAGCAGCGTCGGGACAGGGCACACTGAAGCTTTCTTT
14,TRBV9,TRBJ2-3,.,.,CASSSLWKTDTQYF,TGTGCCAGCAGCTCGTTGTGGAAGACAGATACGCAGTATTTT
15,TRBV25-1,TRBJ1-2,.,few,CASSDHAVLVGGYTF,TGTGCCAGCAGTGATCATGCAGTCCTCGTGGGTGGCTACACCTTC
16,TRBV5-4,TRBJ2-2,TRBD2,once,CASSPGLAGGTGELFF,TGTGCCAGCAGCCCTGGACTAGCGGGTGGGACCGGGGAGCTGTTTTTT
14,TRBV11-2,TRBJ2-5,TRBD2,.,CASSFGLAGGTQYF,TGTGCCAGCAGCTTCGGACTAGCGGGAGGGACCCAGTACTTC
14,TRBV7-9,TRBJ2-7,.,.,CASSFSSGSGEQYF,TGTGCCAGCAGCTTCTCAAGTGGGAGTGGCGAGCAGTACTTC
14,TRBV5-1,TRBJ2-1,.,few,CASNFGGLYNEQFF,TGCGCCAGCAACTTCGGAGGCTTGTACAATGAGCAGTTCTTC
15,TRBV6-1,TRBJ1-3,.,.,CASSRDIHPGNTIYF,TGTGCCAGCAGCCGGGACATCCACCCCGGAAACACCATATATTTT
13,TRBV7-2,TRBJ2-5,.,.,CASSSPTGGTQYF,TGTGCCAGCAGCTCGCCCACCGGGGGGACCCAGTACTTC
14,TRBV29-1,TRBJ2-5,.,.,CSVARAMGRETQYF,TGCAGCGTTGCCCGCGCGATGGGGCGAGAGACCCAGTACTTC
12,TRBV2,TRBJ2-1,.,.,CASREWDNEQFF,TGTGCCAGCAGGGAGTGGGACAATGAGCAGTTCTTC
16,TRBV5-1,TRBJ2-3,TRBD2,few,CASSLVLAGGPDTQYF,TGCGCCAGCAGCTTGGTACTAGCGGGAGGGCCAGATACGCAGTATTTT
15,TRBV6-5,TRBJ1-1,.,.,CASSSRAQLNTEAFF,TGTGCCAGCAGTTCACGGGCCCAATTGAACACTGAAGCTTTCTTT
14,TRBV28,TRBJ1-1,.,.,CASSFVRANTEAFF,TGTGCCAGCAGTTTTGTGAGGGCGAACACTGAAGCTTTCTTT
14,TRBV28,TRBJ2-7,.,once,CASSSRRASGEQYF,TGTGCCAGCAGTTCCCGGAGGGCCTCAGGAGAGCAGTACTTC
16,TRBV10-3,TRBJ1-3,.,.,CAISPGLSSSGNTIYF,TGTGCCATCAGCCCGGGACTCTCGAGCTCTGGAAACACCATATATTTT
14,TRBV19,TRBJ2-7,.,few,CASSTARPPGEQYF,TGTGCCAGTAGTACCGCAAGGCCCCCAGGAGAGCAGTACTTC
15,TRBV28,TRBJ1-2,.,.,CASGPVGVGGKGYTF,TGTGCCAGCGGACCGGTGGGGGTTGGAGGGAAAGGCTACACCTTC
15,TRBV5-4,TRBJ2-7,.,.,CASSTPGQGRYEQYF,TGTGCCAGCAGCACACCGGGACAAGGGCGTTACGAGCAGTACTTC
18,TRBV10-3,TRBJ2-3,TRBD2,.,CAISEGALAGTSTDTQYF,TGTGCCATCAGTGAGGGGGCACTAGCGGGTACTAGCACAGATACGCAGTATTTT
16,TRBV4-1,TRBJ1-5,.,.,CASSQVKGSNNQPQHF,TGCGCCAGCAGCCAAGTAAAGGGGTCCAACAATCAGCCCCAGCATTTT
15,TRBV5-1,TRBJ2-7,TRBD2,.,CASSIGLEYTYEQYF,TGCGCCAGCAGCATCGGACTAGAGTATACCTACGAGCAGTACTTC
13,TRBV7-8,TRBJ1-2,.,.,CASSPRTESGYTF,TGTGCCAGCAGCCCCAGGACAGAGAGTGGCTACACCTTC
13,TRBV5-4,TRBJ2-7,.,once,CASSLPDNYEQYF,TGTGCCAGCAGCTTGCCGGACAACTACGAGCAGTACTTC
15,TRBV6-1,TRBJ1-5,TRBD1,.,CASRRGPQDNQPQHF,TGTGCCAGCAGAAGGGGGCCTCAGGACAATCAGCCCCAGCATTTT
13,TRBV9,TRBJ2-3,.,.,CASSGAERDTQYF,TGTGCCAGCAGCGGGGCCGAGCGAGATACGCAGTATTTT
14,TRBV28,TRBJ1-2,.,.,CASSLPVGKGGYTF,TGTGCCAGCAGTCTACCGGTGGGGAAGGGCGGCTACACCTTC
14,TRBV2,TRBJ2-1,.,.,CASRDDREGNEQFF,TGTGCCAGCAGAGACGACAGGGAGGGCAATGAGCAGTTCTTC
14,TRBV10-1,TRBJ2-7,TRBD2,.,CASWGGESAYEQYF,TGCGCCAGCTGGGGGGGGGAGTCCGCCTACGAGCAGTACTTC
15,TRBV2,TRBJ2-3,.,once,CASNTPGQGRDTQYF,TGTGCCAGCAATACGCCGGGTCAAGGGAGAGATACGCAGTATTTT
16,TRBV4-1,TRBJ1-4,.,.,CASSRSLDRKTEKLFF,TGCGCCAGCAGTCGTTCCCTTGACAGGAAAACTGAAAAACTGTTTTTT
16,TRBV5-6,TRBJ2-7,.,.,CASSLSVDREAYEQYF,TGTGCCAGCAGCTTGAGTGTCGACAGGGAGGCCTACGAGCAGTACTTC
15,TRBV2,TRBJ1-5,.,.,CASSEVGVPYQPQHF,TGTGCCAGCAGTGAGGTAGGAGTCCCCTATCAGCCCCAGCATTTT
17,TRBV6-1,TRBJ1-5,.,.,CASSEVQGRSSNQPQHF,TGTGCCAGCAGTGAAGTCCAGGGCAGGTCTAGCAATCAGCCCCAGCATTTT
12,TRBV30,TRBJ1-1,.,few,CAWSLGVAEAFF,TGTGCCTGGAGTCTAGGGGTGGCTGAAGCTTTCTTT
16,TRBV5-4,TRBJ2-3,TRBD2,.,CASSTGTSGSPDTQYF,TGTGCCAGCAGCACCGGGACTAGCGGGAGTCCGGATACGCAGTATTTT
13,TRBV2,TRBJ1-1,TRBD1,.,CASSQGAGTEAFF,TGTGCCAGCAGTCAGGGGGCTGGCACTGAAGCTTTCTTT